The 30 T cell receptor beta chains in this list originate from one sample, sequenced in a study of cytomegalovirus exposure and HLA in healthy donors. Use of 60 Vbeta and 13 Jbeta primers characterized the PCR. The method was immunoSEQ multiplex PCR; TCRdb's version includes in-frame clones alone and lacks a portion of them. The data show approximately 150,000 clones, approximately 70% seen once. The specimen sequenced was PBMCs. The source of these receptors is a human donor in good health.

In the case of this clone: One end of the junction does not line up with germline, which may come from a read error. Other DNA sequences in the sample encode the same CDR3. V usage is TRBV30 and J usage is TRBJ2-2, with 10 positions matching TRBD1. The CDR3 spans 15 residues. Looked up from germline, CDR1 is GTSNPN and CDR2 is SVGIG (reference sequence). CDR3 nucleotide sequence: TGTGCCTGGAGCCGGGACAGGGGAAACACCGGGGAACTGTTTTTT. As protein: CAWSRDRGNTGELFF.

This clone has only a few counts. The V and J genes are TRBV5-6 and TRBJ1-2, with D perhaps matching TRBD1 (6 bases). Trimming took 4 bases from V and 5 from J, leaving 18 bases between them. The CDR3 sequence is 15 residues long. Looked up from germline, CDR1 is SGHDT and CDR2 is YYEEEE. The CDR3 nucleotides are TGTGCCAGCAGCAACAGGGACACCGGGCTTTATGGCTACACCTTC. Protein product: CASSNRDTGLYGYTF. The variable domain in full, completed from reference TRBV5-6 and TRBJ1-2, reads DAGVTQSPTHLIKTRGQQVTLRCSPKSGHDTVSWYQQALGQGPQFIFQYYEEEERQRGNFPDRFSGHQFPNYSSELNVNALLLGDSALYLCASSNRDTGLYGYTFGSGTRLTVV.

J is TRBJ1-2 and V is TRBV11-2; 7 nucleotides line up with TRBD1. J lost 6 bases, V lost 5 bases, and 21 bases had no gene match. The CDR3 has 18 residues. Germline V gene sequence: CDR1 SGHAT, CDR2 FQNNGV. The CDR3 nucleotides are TGTGCCAGCAGCCCAGGGGGTTCTGACAGGGCGCTCATACATGGCTACACCTTC. Residues: CASSPGGSDRALIHGYTF.

The V call is TRBV6-1, the J call TRBJ1-2; no clear D gene. CDR1 MNHNS and CDR2 SASEGT come from the germline V gene. The CDR3 is 13 residues long. The germline V and J ends were trimmed by 6 bases and 4 bases, with 12 bases remaining between them. The CDR3 DNA reads as TGTGCCAGCAGGGAGTTTCCTGCCTATGGCTACACCTTC. This translates into CASREFPAYGYTF.

The chain uses TRBV27 and TRBJ2-3, with TRBD2 matching 7 bases. Germline trimming cut 1 base from V and 2 bases from J; bases unmatched to any gene: 6. This CDR3 contains 16 residues. Germline V gene sequence: CDR1 MNHEY, CDR2 SMNVEV (reference sequence). The CDR3 sequence: CASSLFGGGSTDTQYF. For the CDR3, the DNA is TGTGCCAGCAGTTTATTCGGCGGGGGATCCACAGATACGCAGTATTTT.

This chain links TRBV30 with TRBJ1-4, with a weak D call TRBD1 (5 bases). V was trimmed by 1 base and J by 3 bases, leaving 6 bases between them. The CDR3 runs to 13 residues. Per the germline V gene, CDR1 is GTSNPN and CDR2 is SVGIG (reference sequence). CDR3 DNA sequence: TGTGCCTGGAGTGCAGGGCCTAATGAAAAACTGTTTTTT. Protein product: CAWSAGPNEKLFF.

The chain combines TRBV5-3 with TRBJ2-1, with D maybe TRBD2 (5 bases). TRBV5-3 is sorted into the ORF group, with uncertain function. V lost 1 base to trimming and J lost 0 bases, with 11 bases between them. The CDR3 covers 16 residues. CDR3: CARSLPGFSSYNEQFF. Here the CDR3 DNA reads TGTGCCAGAAGCTTGCCGGGGTTTAGCTCCTACAATGAGCAGTTCTTC.

The chain combines TRBV4-1 with TRBJ2-5, with D perhaps matching TRBD1 (5 bases). The CDR3 covers 17 residues. Trimming stripped 1 base from V and 1 base from J, with 16 bases between. The germline CDR1 and CDR2 sequences are MGHRA and YSYEKL. The DNA for the CDR3 is TGCGCCAGCAGCCAAGCCCAGACAGTCAGCCTCCAAGAGACCCAGTACTTC. Protein product: CASSQAQTVSLQETQYF.

The V and J genes are TRBV6-1 and TRBJ1-3; D gene ambiguous. The CDR3 sequence is 15 residues long. Germline assignment: CDR1 MNHNS and CDR2 SASEGT. V was shortened by 4 bases and J by 0 bases, with 10 bases between the two germline ends. The CDR3 DNA is TGTGCCAGCAGTGGGCAGCCTAGCTCTGGAAACACCATATATTTT. It is translated as CASSGQPSSGNTIYF.

The chain has TRBV7-3 and TRBJ2-7; maybe TRBD1 (6 bases). There are 14 residues in the CDR3. Germline assignment: CDR1 SGHTA and CDR2 FQGTGA. Trimming pared 5 bases from V and 3 bases from J, leaving 14 bases between. The CDR3 DNA is TGTGCCAGCAGCCCCGGACAGAGTTTCTACGAGCAGTACTTC. Its translation is CASSPGQSFYEQYF.

This clone has just a few counts. This chain connects TRBV21-1 to TRBJ1-4; whether TRBD1, the table's D call, matches the DNA was not checked. TRBV21-1 has pseudogene status. CDR3 size: 16 residues. CDR3 amino acids: CASSKDRNRANEKLFF. In DNA, the CDR3 is TGTGCCAGCAGCAAAGATCGAAACAGGGCGAATGAAAAACTGTTTTTT.

The chain employs TRBV10-1 and TRBJ2-5; the match to TRBD2 covers 10 bases. The CDR3 is 16 residues long. The ends lost 6 bases at V and 2 bases at J; junction bases unmatched: 9. Per germline, CDR1 WNHNN and CDR2 SYGVQD (reference sequence). The CDR3 sequence is CASRAVVSGGQETQYF. CDR3 sequence (DNA): TGCGCCAGCAGAGCTGTTGTTAGCGGGGGGCAAGAGACCCAGTACTTC.

The chain links TRBV2 to TRBJ2-2, with D hard to call. V gave up 1 base and J gave up 1 base, with 4 bases separating them. The germline V gene encodes CDR1 SNHLY and CDR2 FYNNEI. This CDR3 comprises 14 residues. The CDR3 loop reads CASSEGRNTGELFF. The CDR3 DNA follows: TGTGCCAGCAGTGAAGGTCGGAACACCGGGGAGCTGTTTTTT. Drawing the rest from reference TRBV2 and TRBJ2-2, the complete variable domain is EPEVTQTPSHQVTQMGQEVILRCVPISNHLYFYWYRQILGQKVEFLVSFYNNEISEKSEIFDDQFSVERPDGSNFTLKIRSTKLEDSAMYFCASSEGRNTGELFFGEGSRLTVL.

The genes are TRBV18 and TRBJ2-7; 16 nucleotides agree with TRBD2. Looked up from germline, CDR1 is KGHSH and CDR2 is LQKENI. The V and J ends lost 3 bases and 2 bases, in that order; junction bases with no gene match: 4. This CDR3 spans 17 amino acids. Written as DNA, the CDR3 is TGTGCCAGCTCACCGGGGACTAGCGGGGGGGTAACCTACGAGCAGTACTTC. It codes for CASSPGTSGGVTYEQYF.

V is TRBV5-1 and J is TRBJ2-5; D is perhaps TRBD1 (6 bases). This CDR3 has 13 residues. V was clipped by 3 bases and J by 4 bases, with 10 bases between them. Germline V lookup: CDR1 SGHRS, CDR2 YFSETQ. The CDR3 region has the DNA TGCGCCAGCAGCTCGATAGGGGGAGAGACCCAGTACTTC. Translation: CASSSIGGETQYF.

In its sample, this clone was seen a few times. The chain is built from TRBV2 and TRBJ2-5; 7 bases match TRBD1. Matching the DNA end better, TRBJ2-7 makes the J call doubtful. Germline V CDR1 and CDR2: SNHLY, FYNNEI. The CDR3 has 14 residues. The CDR3 DNA is TGTGCCAGCAACCGGGACAGTTACTCCTACGAGCAGTACTTC. Its translation is CASNRDSYSYEQYF.

This chain joins TRBV5-1 and TRBJ2-1, with 7 bases matching TRBD1. Unmatched junction bases numbered 3, after V lost 4 bases and J lost 5 bases. The CDR3 spans 13 residues. The germline gives CDR1 SGHRS, CDR2 YFSETQ. The CDR3 nucleotides are TGCGCCAGCAGCCTCGGGACAGACAATGAGCAGTTCTTC. Amino acid sequence: CASSLGTDNEQFF.

The chain has TRBV7-2 and TRBJ1-1; TRBD1 might be the D (5 bases). Germline CDR1 SGHTA, CDR2 FQGNSA. The germline V and J ends were trimmed by 5 bases and 6 bases, with 7 bases remaining between them. The CDR3 has 11 residues. The CDR3: CASSGDSEAFF. The CDR3 nucleotides are TGTGCCAGCAGCGGGGACTCTGAAGCTTTCTTT.

Only a few counts were recorded for this clone. The V and J genes are TRBV19 and TRBJ2-1, with a weak D call TRBD2 (6 bases). This CDR3 is built from 14 residues. Trimming removed 5 bases from V and 3 bases from J, with 11 bases in between. Germline CDR1 LNHDA, CDR2 SQIVND (reference sequence). For the CDR3, the DNA is TGTGCCAGTAGTGCGGGATGGGGCTACAATGAGCAGTTCTTC. It codes for CASSAGWGYNEQFF.

Regarding this clone: At the DNA level, this CDR3 is encoded by other sequences in the same sample as well. The chain has TRBV6-5 and TRBJ1-1; the D is unclear. The germline V gene has CDR1 MNHEY and CDR2 SVGAGI. Deletions cut 0 bases from V and 1 base from J, with 3 bases between. The CDR3 sequence is 13 residues long. In nucleotides, the CDR3 is TGTGCCAGCAGTTACTCGAGGAACACTGAAGCTTTCTTT. Protein product: CASSYSRNTEAFF.

The rearrangement links TRBV19 to TRBJ1-5, with 8 bases aligning to TRBD1. This CDR3 region has 13 residues. V shed 6 bases and J 3 bases; nucleotides not matched to a gene: 1. Per the germline V gene, CDR1 is LNHDA and CDR2 is SQIVND (reference sequence). For the CDR3, the DNA is TGTGCCAGTAGGGACAGGGCCAATCAGCCCCAGCATTTT. It encodes CASRDRANQPQHF.

The CDR3: CASSLYRGGTGELFF. The DNA of the CDR3 is TGTGCCAGCAGCTTGTACAGGGGGGGAACCGGGGAGCTGTTTTTT. This chain uses TRBV11-1 with TRBJ2-2; TRBD1 might be the D (8 bases). V gave up 3 bases and J gave up 5 bases, with 13 bases separating them. There are 15 residues in the CDR3. Germline V lookup: CDR1 SGHAT, CDR2 FQDESV (reference sequence).

The CDR3, as DNA: TGTGCCAGCAGCGTACTAGGGACTGGGAGGGTGGAGCAGTTCTTC. This codes for CASSVLGTGRVEQFF. V usage is TRBV9 and J usage is TRBJ2-1, with 7 bases aligning to TRBD2. The CDR3 consists of 15 residues. The ends lost 1 base at V and 10 bases at J; junction bases unmatched: 11. Germline CDR1 reads SGDLS; CDR2 reads YYNGEE.

The chain has TRBV7-6 and TRBJ1-2, with D uncertain. Trimming removed 5 bases from V and 8 bases from J, with 15 bases in between. The germline V gene encodes CDR1 SGHVS and CDR2 FNYEAQ. The length of the CDR3 is 13 residues. The CDR3 sequence is CASSEQHKWGYTF. The CDR3 nucleotides read TGTGCCAGCAGCGAACAGCATAAGTGGGGCTACACCTTC.

The chain combines TRBV7-9 with TRBJ2-5; 7 bases match TRBD1. The CDR3 has 15 amino acids. V lost 0 bases to trimming and J lost 2 bases; unmatched junction nucleotides: 3. CDR1 and CDR2 from the germline V gene are SEHNR and FQNEAQ (reference sequence). The CDR3 reads CASSLAQGRQETQYF. The CDR3 DNA reads as TGTGCCAGCAGCTTAGCACAGGGGAGACAAGAGACCCAGTACTTC.

The genes are TRBV7-8 and TRBJ2-7, with 9 bases identical to TRBD1. Trimming removed 1 base from V and 3 bases from J; junction bases left unmatched: 10. There are 17 residues in the CDR3. CDR1 is SGHVS and CDR2 is FQNEAQ in the germline V gene. CDR3 nucleotides: TGTGCCAGCAGCTTAGTCCTGTACAGGGGGCAAGGCTACGAGCAGTACTTC. This gives the protein CASSLVLYRGQGYEQYF.

A single count supports this clone. The rearrangement uses TRBV5-6 and TRBJ2-5, with D tentatively TRBD1 (5 bases). CDR3 length equals 14 residues. V was trimmed by 1 base and J by 1 base, leaving 8 bases between them. Germline V gene data show CDR1 as SGHDT and CDR2 as YYEEEE. CDR3 in amino acids: CASSLMGPQETQYF. CDR3 nucleotide sequence: TGTGCCAGCAGCTTGATGGGGCCCCAAGAGACCCAGTACTTC.

CDR3 protein: CASSRGPGDTEAFF. CDR3 sequence (DNA): TGTGCCAGTAGTCGAGGTCCAGGGGACACTGAAGCTTTCTTT. V is TRBV19 and J is TRBJ1-1; perhaps TRBD1 as D (6 bases). Germline V gene data show CDR1 as LNHDA and CDR2 as SQIVND (reference sequence). This CDR3 contains 14 residues. Trimming removed 5 bases at V and 3 bases at J, with 13 bases between.

The rearrangement links TRBV6-6 to TRBJ2-7; TRBD2 matches at 10 bases. Germline V gene data show CDR1 as MNHNY and CDR2 as SVGAGI (reference sequence). The junction had 6 bases not matched to a gene; V was cut back by 2 bases and J by 5 bases. The CDR3 spans 15 residues. Here the CDR3 reads CASSYLASGGHEQYF. The CDR3, as DNA: TGTGCCAGCAGTTACCTCGCTAGCGGGGGCCACGAGCAGTACTTC.

This clone was seen a few times. The chain is built from TRBV2 and TRBJ1-6; D gene uncertain. The length of the CDR3 is 15 residues. The V gene's germline CDR1 is SNHLY and CDR2 FYNNEI. The ends were cut back, 4 bases at V and 7 bases at J, with 14 bases in the middle. DNA of the CDR3: TGTGCCAGCAGTGGGCAAGACGGGATCAATTCACCCCTCCACTTT. It is translated as CASSGQDGINSPLHF.